The next 10 T cell receptor beta chains were all read from a single sample in a study of CD8 T cells in Susac syndrome. When the RNA was reverse transcribed, random hexamers were used with an input of about 0.5 to 1 ug. TCRdb ran MiXCR on the immunoSEQ multiplex PCR reads and lists one entry per CDR3 protein. The top ten hold about 0.99% of the sample, which has over 80,000 distinct CDR3 sequences, approximately 95% seen once. The specimen sequenced was CD8+ T cells from PBMCs. These receptors were obtained from a human donor with Susac syndrome.

The V gene is TRBV7-2, the J gene TRBJ2-7, with unresolved D. The length of the CDR3 is 14 residues. Germline V CDR1 and CDR2: SGHTA, FQGNSA. The ends were cut back, 1 base at V and 1 base at J, with 8 bases in the middle. The CDR3 nucleotides read TGTGCCAGCAGCTTAGACGGTTTGTCCTACGAGCAGTACTTC. Its protein product is CASSLDGLSYEQYF.

The chain has TRBV9 and TRBJ1-5, with D possibly TRBD1 on 5 matching bases. V gave up 4 bases and J gave up 4 bases, with 15 bases separating them. Germline lookup yields CDR1 SGDLS and CDR2 YYNGEE. The CDR3 spans 15 residues. CDR3 in amino acids: CASSKAYGGNQPQHF. The CDR3 nucleotides are TGTGCCAGCAGCAAAGCGTACGGGGGAAATCAGCCCCAGCATTTT.

This clonotype showed up just once. The chain is built from TRBV19 and TRBJ1-6; D remains unclear. This CDR3 contains 13 residues. V shed 6 bases and J shed 2 bases, with 5 bases lying between them. The germline V gene encodes CDR1 LNHDA and CDR2 SQIVND (reference sequence). The CDR3 loop reads CASSGTYNSPLHF. The CDR3 nucleotides read TGTGCCAGTAGCGGTACCTATAATTCACCCCTCCACTTT.

The CDR3 sequence is CASSTGTGGFYEQYF. The CDR3 DNA is TGTGCCAGCAGTACCGGGACAGGGGGCTTCTACGAGCAGTACTTC. This chain joins TRBV28 and TRBJ2-7, with 12 bases fitting TRBD1. The CDR3 is 15 residues long. Per the germline V gene, CDR1 is MDHEN and CDR2 is SYDVKM. V lost 5 bases and J lost 3; bases outside the gene matches: 5.

This chain links TRBV29-1 with TRBJ1-1; tentative D call: TRBD1 (5 bases). V lost 3 bases, J lost 5 bases, and 13 bases lay in between. Germline V gene data show CDR1 as SQVTM and CDR2 as ANQGSEA. CDR3 length: 13 amino acids. The CDR3 coding sequence is TGCAGCGTTGAGCCGAGTGGGGGTACTGAAGCTTTCTTT. This sequence encodes CSVEPSGGTEAFF.

The chain has TRBV9 and TRBJ2-3; D possibly matches TRBD1 or TRBD2 (5 bases each). The CDR3 runs to 17 residues. Germline CDR1 and CDR2: SGDLS and YYNGEE. V was pared by 0 bases and J by 1 base, with 15 bases between. CDR3 coding DNA: TGTGCCAGCAGCGTAGGGGACGGATCCTATGGCACAGATACGCAGTATTTT. This codes for CASSVGDGSYGTDTQYF.

The V gene is TRBV2, the J gene TRBJ2-5; D perhaps matches TRBD2 (6 bases). CDR1 is SNHLY and CDR2 is FYNNEI in the germline V gene. This CDR3 has 16 residues. With 6 bases removed from V and 5 bases from J, the gap between germline ends came to 22 bases. The CDR3 nucleotides read TGTGCCAGCAGCTACAAGACCGGGACTCTAACCGAGACCCAGTACTTC. This translates into CASSYKTGTLTETQYF.

The chain couples TRBV6-5 to TRBJ2-7, with D perhaps given as TRBD1 or TRBD2 (6 bases each). The length of the CDR3 is 15 residues. The germline gives CDR1 MNHEY, CDR2 SVGAGI. Trimming cost V 0 bases and J 4 bases, with 13 bases left between them. In nucleotides, the CDR3 is TGTGCCAGCAGTTACTCGAGAGGGGGGACGTACGAGCAGTACTTC. It codes for CASSYSRGGTYEQYF.

By share, this clonotype counts as medium-sized (0.01 to 0.1%). The chain employs TRBV11-3 and TRBJ2-7, with 15 bases fitting TRBD2. The V gene end was trimmed by 3 bases and the J gene end by 0 bases; junction bases not matched to a gene: 6. In germline, CDR1 is SGHNT, CDR2 YENEEA. This CDR3 is built from 18 residues. As DNA, the CDR3 is TGTGCCAGCAGCTTGGGACTAGCGGGAGGCATGAGCTCCTACGAGCAGTACTTC. Translation gives CASSLGLAGGMSSYEQYF.

The V and J genes are TRBV5-1 and TRBJ2-1; 7 bases align to TRBD2. V shed 5 bases, J shed 7 bases, and the junction held 12 bases outside the gene matches. The V gene's germline CDR1 is SGHRS and CDR2 YFSETQ. CDR3 length: 15 amino acids. For the CDR3, the DNA is TGCGCCAGCAGTCCGGTAAAGCGGGAAGGAAATGAGCAGTTCTTC. This sequence encodes CASSPVKREGNEQFF.